This T cell receptor beta chain comes out of a study of cytomegalovirus exposure and HLA in healthy donors. Study overall: Unique TCRs from HLA-typed donors, 85 million to 100 million of them, were held in an early data release. Study conclusions and caveats: Certain sequence variants were highly shared and formed a cluster, and this cluster was likely a sequencing artifact.

To note about this clone: Its specificity is not known.

CDR3 length: 15 amino acids. The germline gives CDR1 MNHEY, CDR2 SMNVEV (reference sequence). Researchers ran the PCR with 60 Vbeta and 13 Jbeta primers. Measured with immunoSEQ multiplex PCR; TCRdb has only the in-frame clones, and not every one. This sample carries roughly 110,000 clones, 65% to 85% of them seen once, and the ten largest clones take about 5.4%. Source material: PBMCs. The rearrangement uses TRBV27 and TRBJ2-5; 8 bases align to TRBD1. The DNA end is more similar to TRBJ2-7, so the J call may be wrong. The TCR comes from a woman aged 25 to 39 in good health and CMV-seropositive. CDR3 loop: CASKIGQGGGYEQYF. The CDR3 DNA reads as TGTGCCAGCAAGATAGGACAGGGTGGTGGCTACGAGCAGTACTTC.